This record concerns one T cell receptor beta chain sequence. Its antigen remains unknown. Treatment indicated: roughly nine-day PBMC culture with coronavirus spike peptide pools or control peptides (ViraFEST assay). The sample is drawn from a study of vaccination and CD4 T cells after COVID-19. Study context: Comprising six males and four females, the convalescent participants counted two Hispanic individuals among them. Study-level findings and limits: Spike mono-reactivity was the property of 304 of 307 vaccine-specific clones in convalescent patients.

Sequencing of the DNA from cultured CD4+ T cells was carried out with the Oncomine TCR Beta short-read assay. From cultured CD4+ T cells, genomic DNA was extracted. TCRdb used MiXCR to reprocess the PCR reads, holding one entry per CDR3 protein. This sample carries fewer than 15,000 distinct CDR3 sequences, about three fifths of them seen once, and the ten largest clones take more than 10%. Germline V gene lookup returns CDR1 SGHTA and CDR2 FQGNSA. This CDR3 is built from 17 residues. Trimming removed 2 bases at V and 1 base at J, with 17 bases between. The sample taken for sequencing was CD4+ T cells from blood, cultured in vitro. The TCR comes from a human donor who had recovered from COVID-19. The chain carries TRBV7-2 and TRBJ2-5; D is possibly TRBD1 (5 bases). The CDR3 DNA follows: TGTGCCAGCAGCTTAAGAGGAGCAGGGTTCCCCCAAGAGACCCAGTACTTC. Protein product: CASSLRGAGFPQETQYF.